This T cell receptor beta chain is from a study of shared clonotypes between healthy human individuals. The CDR3 loop spans 14 amino acids. The junction had 10 bases not matched to a gene; V was cut back by 8 bases and J by 4 bases. Germline CDR1 SNHLY, CDR2 FYNNEI. Only Caucasian adults living in Nashville, Tennessee served as donors. Of note for this clone: Its antigen remains unknown.

Broader study findings: Sampling covered nothing but blood. Tissue TCR repertoires likely differ from those found in blood. Clonotypes that were shared across a handful of donors made up roughly 5% of naive CD4 clonotypes.

Assay used: immunoSEQ multiplex PCR; TCRdb lists only in-frame clones, some missing. The sample shows about 2.4 million clones, approximately 90% of them seen only once. The genes are TRBV2 and TRBJ1-2; 7 bases fit TRBD1. Sequenced: naive CD4+ T cells sorted from blood. Subset given: CD45RA+ positively selected. This receptor was identified in a man in his late teens or twenties in good health. In nucleotides, the CDR3 is TGTGCCAGCGGACTGACAGGGACGGCCTATGGCTACACCTTC. It translates to CASGLTGTAYGYTF. The full variable domain, rest sourced from reference TRBV2 and TRBJ1-2, is EPEVTQTPSHQVTQMGQEVILRCVPISNHLYFYWYRQILGQKVEFLVSFYNNEISEKSEIFDDQFSVERPDGSNFTLKIRSTKLEDSAMYFCASGLTGTAYGYTFGSGTRLTVV.